One sample yielded the 28 T cell receptor beta chains listed below, sequenced in a study of PD-1 blockade in mismatch repair-deficient tumors. Sequencing used immunoSEQ multiplex PCR; TCRdb keeps in-frame clones, though not all of them. The sample lists around 33,000 clones; around 80% were seen once. Sequencing used PBMCs, obtained around 6 weeks after starting pembrolizumab. The receptors were sampled from an adult with mismatch repair-deficient cancer.

The chain links TRBV7-2 to TRBJ1-6, with 7 positions matching TRBD1. Germline V gives CDR1 SGHTA, CDR2 FQGNSA. The CDR3 runs 15 residues. V was clipped by 1 base and J by 7 bases; unmatched bases: 4. The CDR3 here is CASSLGTGTNSPLHF. For the CDR3, the DNA is TGTGCCAGCAGCTTAGGGACAGGAACCAATTCACCCCTCCACTTT.

V and J are TRBV18 and TRBJ1-3; 9 bases align to TRBD1. The J segment lost 0 bases and the V segment lost 4 bases, leaving 4 bases of the junction unmatched. This CDR3 is 16 amino acids long. CDR1 KGHSH and CDR2 LQKENI come from the germline V gene. CDR3 nucleotide sequence: TGTGCCAGCTCACACGGACAGGGGAACTCTGGAAACACCATATATTTT. Protein sequence: CASSHGQGNSGNTIYF.

The rearrangement joins TRBV6-1 to TRBJ2-3; TRBD1 is a possible D gene (5 bases). Trimming stripped 5 bases from V and 2 bases from J, with 8 bases between. Germline-derived CDR1 and CDR2 are MNHNS and SASEGT. This CDR3 has 13 amino acids. Here the CDR3 reads CASSKGHTDTQYF. The CDR3 DNA follows: TGTGCCAGCAGTAAAGGACACACAGATACGCAGTATTTT.

The gene calls are TRBV28 and TRBJ2-2; D perhaps matches TRBD2 (6 bases). The CDR3 runs 15 residues. Trimming took off 2 bases at V and 2 bases at J, with 9 bases between the two ends. Germline assignment: CDR1 MDHEN and CDR2 SYDVKM. The CDR3 DNA sequence: TGTGCCAGCAGTTTAGGAGGGTATAACACCGGGGAGCTGTTTTTT. Its protein is CASSLGGYNTGELFF.

V usage is TRBV28 and J usage is TRBJ1-2; the D gene is possibly TRBD1 (5 bases). CDR1 is MDHEN, CDR2 SYDVKM, per germline. The CDR3 consists of 17 residues. V was cut by 5 bases and J by 0 bases, with 19 bases left in between. The chain's CDR3 is CASSTTLGPTSNYGYTF. The CDR3 DNA reads TGTGCCAGCAGTACGACCCTGGGGCCAACTTCTAACTATGGCTACACCTTC.

This clone was counted between two and nine times. The J gene is TRBJ1-1, the V gene TRBV10-3; possibly TRBD1 for D (5 bases). Germline CDR1 is ENHRY and CDR2 is SYGVKD. V gave up 2 bases and J gave up 5 bases, with 12 bases separating them. The CDR3 covers 14 residues. CDR3 residues: CAISEVGLGTEAFF. DNA of the CDR3: TGTGCCATCAGTGAGGTGGGGCTGGGGACTGAAGCTTTCTTT.

The chain joins TRBV29-1 to TRBJ1-5; 11 bases align to TRBD1. Germline V gene sequence: CDR1 SQVTM, CDR2 ANQGSEA. J gave up 3 bases and V 7 bases, and 5 bases lay outside the gene matches. CDR3 length: 14 amino acids. CDR3 in DNA: TGCAGCGCCGGGACAGGGGGGACCAATCAGCCCCAGCATTTT. Its protein is CSAGTGGTNQPQHF.

The V gene is TRBV28, the J gene TRBJ2-4, with 9 nucleotides matching TRBD2. CDR3 length equals 14 residues. With V trimmed by 7 bases and J by 6 bases, 7 bases remained unmatched. CDR1 MDHEN and CDR2 SYDVKM come from the germline V gene. The CDR3: CASTPGLAVNIQYF. The CDR3, as DNA: TGTGCCAGCACCCCGGGACTAGCAGTAAACATTCAGTACTTC.

This clone was detected a few times. This chain links TRBV18 with TRBJ2-7; 7 positions agree with TRBD1. CDR1 is KGHSH and CDR2 is LQKENI in the germline V gene. The CDR3 is made up of 14 amino acids. V lost 2 bases and J lost 3; bases outside the gene matches: 4. The CDR3 DNA reads as TGTGCCAGCTCACCAACGACAGGGTACTACGAGCAGTACTTC. Residues: CASSPTTGYYEQYF.

This clone has just a few counts. The J gene is TRBJ2-7, the V gene TRBV1; TRBD1 is the table's D call, not checked against the DNA. TRBV1 is given as a pseudogene. The CDR3 loop spans 14 amino acids. This chain's CDR3 is CTSPTGQSSYEQYF. The CDR3 DNA follows: TGCACCAGCCCGACAGGGCAAAGCTCCTACGAGCAGTACTTC.

This chain uses TRBV7-9 with TRBJ2-1; TRBD2 matches at 10 bases. The J segment lost 0 bases and the V segment lost 8 bases, leaving 10 bases of the junction unmatched. Germline CDR1 is SEHNR and CDR2 is FQNEAQ (reference sequence). CDR3 length equals 17 residues. The CDR3 DNA sequence: TGTGCCAGCCCGAGGACTAGCGGTACGGACTCCTACAATGAGCAGTTCTTC. As protein: CASPRTSGTDSYNEQFF.

J is TRBJ2-5 and V is TRBV28; 12 nucleotides align to TRBD2. V shed 5 bases, J shed 1 base, and the junction held 5 bases outside the gene matches. The CDR3 has 16 residues. Looked up from germline, CDR1 is MDHEN and CDR2 is SYDVKM. The CDR3, as DNA: TGTGCCAGCAGTCCGGGACTAGCGGGCCTCCAAGAGACCCAGTACTTC. Translation: CASSPGLAGLQETQYF.

The sample holds one count of this clone. The chain carries TRBV27 and TRBJ2-4; 9 bases match TRBD2. V lost 3 bases and J lost 1; bases outside the gene matches: 4. This CDR3 has 16 amino acids. Germline CDR1 MNHEY, CDR2 SMNVEV (reference sequence). Here the CDR3 DNA reads TGTGCCAGCAGTTTCCGTAGCGGGAGCGCCAAAAACATTCAGTACTTC. As protein: CASSFRSGSAKNIQYF.

In this sample, this clone turned up a few times. This chain links TRBV6-5 with TRBJ2-7, with no clear D. This CDR3 is built from 13 residues. In germline, CDR1 is MNHEY, CDR2 SVGAGI. Trimming pared 4 bases from V and 3 bases from J, leaving 10 bases between. In DNA, the CDR3 is TGTGCCAGCAGTTTCGTAAACGGCTACGAGCAGTACTTC. It yields the protein CASSFVNGYEQYF.

The chain has TRBV18 and TRBJ1-2; D unclear. Germline V gives CDR1 KGHSH, CDR2 LQKENI. Trimming took 6 bases from V and 0 from J, leaving 14 bases between them. The CDR3 has 15 amino acids. The CDR3 spells CASSFSQTTNYGYTF. CDR3 nucleotides: TGTGCCAGCTCTTTCTCGCAGACTACTAACTATGGCTACACCTTC.

In nucleotides, the CDR3 is TGTGCCAGCAGCTTAGCCTTGGGGAGCTCCTACGAGCAGTACTTC. Encoded protein: CASSLALGSSYEQYF. The V gene is TRBV11-2, the J gene TRBJ2-7, with TRBD2 as a possible D gene (5 bases). The germline V and J ends were trimmed by 1 base and 0 bases, with 10 bases remaining between them. The CDR3 has 15 residues. CDR1 is SGHAT, CDR2 FQNNGV, per germline.

The count of this clone is one. The chain recombines TRBV27 with TRBJ1-1; 10 bases match TRBD1. The CDR3 length is 18 residues. CDR1 MNHEY and CDR2 SMNVEV come from the germline V gene (reference sequence). The trim removed 6 bases at V and 0 bases at J, leaving 13 bases unmatched. As DNA, the CDR3 is TGTGCCAGCAGCGACCTCCGGGGACAGGGGAGACTGAACACTGAAGCTTTCTTT. Its translation is CASSDLRGQGRLNTEAFF.

This clone was counted a few times. This sequence joins TRBV6-1 and TRBJ2-7, with 7 bases fitting TRBD2. Trimming took 4 bases from V and 1 from J; bases not matched to a gene: 4. The CDR3 consists of 14 residues. Germline V gene data show CDR1 as MNHNS and CDR2 as SASEGT. CDR3 DNA: TGTGCCAGCAGTGTTCCGCGGGGGTCCTACGAGCAGTACTTC. Its protein product is CASSVPRGSYEQYF.

The rearrangement uses TRBV28 and TRBJ2-1, with D uncertain. This CDR3 is built from 15 residues. V dropped 9 bases and J dropped 3 bases, with 18 bases sitting between them. CDR1 is MDHEN, CDR2 SYDVKM, per germline. CDR3 region: CASTSTAPYYNEQFF. DNA of the CDR3: TGTGCCAGTACATCGACTGCACCATACTACAATGAGCAGTTCTTC.

The rearrangement uses TRBV10-3 and TRBJ1-1; TRBD1 matches 7 bases. This CDR3 has 14 amino acids. Germline V gene sequence: CDR1 ENHRY, CDR2 SYGVKD. The junction had 5 bases not matched to a gene; V was cut back by 7 bases and J by 0 bases. This CDR3 is CAITRDSLNTEAFF. The CDR3 DNA reads as TGTGCCATCACCCGGGACAGCCTGAACACTGAAGCTTTCTTT.

The chain employs TRBV5-4 and TRBJ1-4; tentatively, D is TRBD1 (6 bases). V was cut by 0 bases and J by 5 bases, with 23 bases left in between. The CDR3 is 19 residues long. CDR1 and CDR2 (germline): SGHNT, YYREEE (reference sequence). The CDR3 DNA is TGTGCCAGCAGCTTGGCCGGGGGGCCGGCCGGAGGCTTAAATGAAAAACTGTTTTTT. This encodes CASSLAGGPAGGLNEKLFF.

The V and J genes are TRBV27 and TRBJ2-3, with D unclear. The germline V gene has CDR1 MNHEY and CDR2 SMNVEV (reference sequence). This CDR3 has 14 amino acids. V was pared by 4 bases and J by 1 base, with 9 bases between. The CDR3 loop is CASSSIRGTDTQYF. The CDR3 DNA reads TGTGCCAGCAGTTCGATTCGGGGCACAGATACGCAGTATTTT.

CDR3 residues: CASSPTGINNQPQHF. The CDR3 DNA is TGTGCCAGCAGTCCGACAGGGATTAATAATCAGCCCCAGCATTTT. This chain links TRBV6-5 with TRBJ1-5; TRBD1 agrees at 7 bases. Germline lookup yields CDR1 MNHEY and CDR2 SVGAGI. This CDR3 comprises 15 residues. With 5 bases clipped from V and 4 bases from J, the junction kept 8 bases outside the gene matches.

The table lists this clone with a few counts. The chain recombines TRBV6-8 with TRBJ2-7; TRBD2 matches 15 bases. CDR3 length: 17 amino acids. V trimming: 5 bases; J trimming: 5 bases; junction bases outside the gene matches: 10. The V gene's germline CDR1 is MNHGY and CDR2 SAAAGT. The CDR3 sequence is CASSLGLAGGPVNEQYF. The CDR3 DNA is TGTGCCAGCAGTCTCGGACTAGCGGGAGGGCCCGTAAACGAGCAGTACTTC.

The V call is TRBV5-1, the J call TRBJ2-3; D unclear. CDR1 and CDR2 (germline): SGHRS, YFSETQ. This CDR3 comprises 14 residues. V gave up 0 bases and J gave up 2 bases, with 7 bases separating them. The CDR3 DNA reads TGCGCCAGCAGCTTGGGAGGCTCCACAGATACGCAGTATTTT. Translated: CASSLGGSTDTQYF.

The chain carries TRBV29-1 and TRBJ2-2; 10 positions match TRBD2. This CDR3 is built from 15 residues. Germline V gene data show CDR1 as SQVTM and CDR2 as ANQGSEA. The V and J ends lost 4 bases and 4 bases, in that order; junction bases with no gene match: 6. CDR3 bases: TGCAGCGTTGGGGTCATAGCGGGAGGCACCGGGGAGCTGTTTTTT. Translating it yields CSVGVIAGGTGELFF.

This clone has more than one count but fewer than ten. The rearrangement uses TRBV10-1 and TRBJ2-5, with D perhaps matching TRBD2 (6 bases). Trimming cost V 2 bases and J 5 bases, with 21 bases left between them. This CDR3 region has 17 residues. Germline V CDR1 and CDR2: WNHNN, SYGVQD (reference sequence). The CDR3 spells CASSEAGPGGPGETQYF. For the CDR3, the DNA is TGCGCCAGCAGTGAGGCGGGACCCGGAGGGCCCGGGGAGACCCAGTACTTC.

The J gene is TRBJ1-1, the V gene TRBV28; D uncertain. CDR1 is MDHEN and CDR2 is SYDVKM in the germline V gene. The ends were cut back, 4 bases at V and 3 bases at J, with 9 bases in the middle. CDR3 size: 13 residues. This CDR3 reads CASSSRLDTEAFF. CDR3 nucleotide sequence: TGTGCCAGCAGTTCCCGACTGGACACTGAAGCTTTCTTT.